This T cell receptor (beta chain) stems from a study of blood T cell repertoires in COVID-19. Generated by immunoSEQ multiplex PCR, the TCRdb table keeps only in-frame clones and is missing some. The data show tens of thousands of clones, approximately 86% seen once. The length of the CDR3 is 13 residues. Per the germline V gene, CDR1 is SNHLY and CDR2 is FYNNEI. V shed 7 bases and J shed 5 bases, with 9 bases lying between them. The source of this sequence is a man in his sixties or seventies with acute or convalescent COVID-19. Sequences were obtained from peripheral blood. The V gene is TRBV2, the J gene TRBJ1-6; unclear D gene. For the CDR3, the DNA is TGTGCCAGCATCAAAAACAATAATTCACCCCTCCACTTT. Amino acids: CASIKNNNSPLHF. Variable domain in full (rest from reference TRBV2 and TRBJ1-6): EPEVTQTPSHQVTQMGQEVILRCVPISNHLYFYWYRQILGQKVEFLVSFYNNEISEKSEIFDDQFSVERPDGSNFTLKIRSTKLEDSAMYFCASIKNNNSPLHFGNGTRLTVT.